Shown below are 20 T cell receptor beta chains from a single sample sequenced in a study of untreated major depressive disorder. These receptors are not linked to any known antigen. Study-level points and caveats: Depressed patients' CD4+ T cells carried increased TRBV05-01 (Vbeta 5.1) usage versus control CD4+ T cells.

Sequencing was performed with immunoSEQ multiplex PCR; in TCRdb, only in-frame clones are kept and a portion is missing. The data show some 13,000 clones, 92% seen once. The sequenced material came from CD4+ T cells from PBMCs. The receptors originated from a man aged 30-40 years with major depressive disorder.

This clone was recorded only once. This chain joins TRBV9 and TRBJ1-2, with TRBD1 matching over 10 bases. J lost 5 bases, V lost 7 bases, and 14 bases had no gene match. Per the germline V gene, CDR1 is SGDLS and CDR2 is YYNGEE. This CDR3 is 16 amino acids long. The CDR3: CASGQGGLAAGYGYTF. The CDR3 DNA is TGTGCCAGCGGACAGGGGGGCCTTGCGGCTGGGTATGGCTACACCTTC.

The chain couples TRBV11-3 to TRBJ2-3; 7 nucleotides match TRBD2. This CDR3 has 12 amino acids. In germline, CDR1 is SGHNT, CDR2 YENEEA. The J segment lost 10 bases and the V segment lost 5 bases, leaving 6 bases of the junction unmatched. Written as DNA, the CDR3 is TGTGCCAGCAGCCCCACTCGGGGGGCGCAGTATTTT. This translates into CASSPTRGAQYF.

The chain carries TRBV9 and TRBJ2-5; D is possibly TRBD1 (6 bases). This CDR3 region has 17 residues. Trimming removed 3 bases at V and 7 bases at J, with 25 bases between. The germline gives CDR1 SGDLS, CDR2 YYNGEE. The CDR3 is CASSALGAGNVEGTQYF. The CDR3, as DNA: TGTGCCAGCAGCGCCCTGGGGGCAGGGAATGTGGAAGGGACCCAGTACTTC.

This chain links TRBV2 with TRBJ1-1, with unresolved D. The CDR3 is made up of 13 amino acids. CDR1 is SNHLY and CDR2 is FYNNEI in the germline V gene. V lost 1 base to trimming and J lost 4 bases, with 7 bases between them. DNA of the CDR3: TGTGCCAGCAGTGAAGGGACGGGCACTGAAGCTTTCTTT. It is translated as CASSEGTGTEAFF.

This clone was seen only once. The J gene is TRBJ2-6, the V gene TRBV5-1; TRBD2 might be the D (6 bases). CDR1 and CDR2 (germline): SGHRS, YFSETQ. The CDR3 contains 16 residues. Trimming took off 2 bases at V and 3 bases at J, with 12 bases between the two ends. Here the CDR3 reads CASSFYRDFGANVLTF. The CDR3 region has the DNA TGCGCCAGCAGCTTTTACCGGGACTTTGGGGCCAACGTCCTGACTTTC.

This rearrangement joins TRBV5-1 to TRBJ2-7; D is unclear. V shed 0 bases and J shed 3 bases, with 16 bases lying between them. Germline CDR1 SGHRS, CDR2 YFSETQ. The CDR3 sequence is 16 residues long. The CDR3 region is CASSLALSQEGYEQYF. The CDR3 nucleotides read TGCGCCAGCAGCTTGGCCCTAAGCCAGGAAGGCTACGAGCAGTACTTC.

The genes are TRBV20-1 and TRBJ1-4, with D tentatively TRBD1 (5 bases). Between the trimmed V and J ends, which lost 5 bases and 8 bases, there was a span of 9 bases. Germline CDR1 reads DFQATT; CDR2 reads SNEGSKA (reference sequence). The CDR3 covers 11 residues. The CDR3 region is CSAERGEKLFF. CDR3 coding DNA: TGCAGTGCTGAGCGGGGGGAAAAACTGTTTTTT.

The chain has TRBV11-1 and TRBJ2-5; D might be TRBD2 (6 bases). With 6 bases removed from V and 2 bases from J, the gap between germline ends came to 10 bases. CDR1 and CDR2 from the germline V gene are SGHAT and FQDESV (reference sequence). CDR3 length: 13 residues. The DNA of the CDR3 is TGTGCCAGCAGGGGGACTGTTCAAGAGACCCAGTACTTC. Protein: CASRGTVQETQYF.

This clone was seen only once. CDR3 DNA: TGTGCCAGCAGGACCGACAGGGGGTATGGCTACACCTTC. Translation gives CASRTDRGYGYTF. The rearrangement uses TRBV5-5 and TRBJ1-2, with 9 bases lining up with TRBD1. V lost 5 bases to trimming and J lost 5 bases; unmatched junction nucleotides: 4. Germline V gene data show CDR1 as SGHKS and CDR2 as YYEKEE (reference sequence). The CDR3 covers 13 residues.

This rearrangement joins TRBV4-1 to TRBJ1-2, with D possibly being TRBD1 (6 bases). V was cut by 1 base and J by 6 bases, with 9 bases left in between. CDR3 length equals 13 residues. In germline, CDR1 is MGHRA, CDR2 YSYEKL. CDR3 amino acids: CASSQVQGDGYTF. Written as DNA, the CDR3 is TGCGCCAGCAGCCAAGTACAGGGAGATGGCTACACCTTC.

This chain connects TRBV10-1 to TRBJ2-5, with TRBD2 matching 9 bases. The CDR3 is made up of 16 amino acids. The V segment lost 2 bases and the J segment 4 bases; nucleotides outside the gene matches: 8. The germline gives CDR1 WNHNN, CDR2 SYGVQD (reference sequence). CDR3 protein: CASSEHGGGAVETQYF. The CDR3 region has the DNA TGCGCCAGCAGTGAGCATGGCGGGGGGGCCGTAGAGACCCAGTACTTC.

This clone was seen only a few times. The V and J genes are TRBV2 and TRBJ1-6, with 7 nucleotides matching TRBD1. This CDR3 has 15 residues. Germline V CDR1 and CDR2: SNHLY, FYNNEI. J was trimmed by 9 bases and V by 1 base; bases with no gene match: 6. The CDR3 protein is CASSEGWRGPSPLHF. The DNA of the CDR3 is TGTGCCAGCAGTGAAGGGTGGAGGGGGCCTTCACCCCTCCACTTT.

The CDR3 DNA sequence: TGTGCCTGGGCGGACAGCATCTCTGGAAACACCATATATTTT. Protein product: CAWADSISGNTIYF. The rearrangement links TRBV30 to TRBJ1-3; weak D call: TRBD1 (6 bases). The germline V gene encodes CDR1 GTSNPN and CDR2 SVGIG (reference sequence). Trimming cost V 5 bases and J 0 bases, with 11 bases left between them. This CDR3 has 14 amino acids. The full variable domain, its missing parts supplied by reference TRBV30 and TRBJ1-3, is SQTIHQWPATLVQPVGSPLSLECTVEGTSNPNLYWYRQAAGRGLQLLFYSVGIGQISSEVPQNLSASRPQDRQFILSSKKLLLSDSGFYLCAWADSISGNTIYFGEGSWLTVV.

This sequence joins TRBV11-2 and TRBJ1-5; D uncertain. V shed 6 bases and J shed 0 bases, with 12 bases lying between them. The CDR3 length is 15 residues. In germline, CDR1 is SGHAT, CDR2 FQNNGV. The CDR3 DNA reads as TGTGCCAGCAGTCCGGGCGGAAATAGCAATCAGCCCCAGCATTTT. Amino acids: CASSPGGNSNQPQHF.

This sequence joins TRBV6-1 and TRBJ2-7, with D perhaps being TRBD1 or TRBD2 (6 bases each). The CDR3 is 14 residues long. Germline CDR1 is MNHNS and CDR2 is SASEGT. Between the trimmed V and J ends, which lost 4 bases and 4 bases, there was a span of 14 bases. CDR3 residues: CASSGGGRGYEQYF. Here the CDR3 DNA reads TGTGCCAGCAGTGGTGGGGGGCGCGGGTACGAGCAGTACTTC.

The chain is built from TRBV4-1 and TRBJ1-2; D is possibly TRBD1 (5 bases). The CDR3 sequence is 18 residues long. Germline values: CDR1 MGHRA, CDR2 YSYEKL. V lost 1 base to trimming and J lost 6 bases, with 24 bases between them. The CDR3 DNA reads as TGCGCCAGCAGCCAAGGAAGGGCCTGGCGGGGGAAGGAAAATGGCTACACCTTC. It yields the protein CASSQGRAWRGKENGYTF.

The chain couples TRBV18 to TRBJ2-5; D is unclear. Trimming pared 0 bases from V and 5 bases from J, leaving 7 bases between. Per the germline V gene, CDR1 is KGHSH and CDR2 is LQKENI. CDR3 length equals 13 residues. The CDR3 DNA is TGTGCCAGCTCACCACCGGCCAACGAGACCCAGTACTTC. It codes for CASSPPANETQYF.

The chain has TRBV10-3 and TRBJ1-2, with a tentative D call TRBD1 (6 bases). This CDR3 comprises 13 residues. The germline V gene encodes CDR1 ENHRY and CDR2 SYGVKD. V lost 4 bases and J lost 7, with 13 bases in between. The CDR3, as DNA: TGTGCCATCAGTGGGGACACCCGGCGTGGCTACACCTTC. The encoded protein is CAISGDTRRGYTF.

The chain recombines TRBV6-1 with TRBJ2-1; TRBD1 is a possible D gene (6 bases). From germline, CDR1 is MNHNS and CDR2 SASEGT. The CDR3 contains 14 residues. V was pared by 5 bases and J by 6 bases, with 14 bases between. The CDR3 DNA reads TGTGCCAGCAGTCGTCTACAGGGCACCAATGAGCAGTTCTTC. It specifies CASSRLQGTNEQFF.

The rearrangement uses TRBV5-4 and TRBJ2-7; D is perhaps TRBD1 or TRBD2 (5 bases each). The V and J ends lost 5 bases and 0 bases respectively, with 9 bases between them. The CDR3 totals 13 residues. From germline, CDR1 is SGHNT and CDR2 YYREEE (reference sequence). As DNA, the CDR3 is TGTGCCAGCAGGAGGGACCTCTCCTACGAGCAGTACTTC. Protein sequence: CASRRDLSYEQYF.